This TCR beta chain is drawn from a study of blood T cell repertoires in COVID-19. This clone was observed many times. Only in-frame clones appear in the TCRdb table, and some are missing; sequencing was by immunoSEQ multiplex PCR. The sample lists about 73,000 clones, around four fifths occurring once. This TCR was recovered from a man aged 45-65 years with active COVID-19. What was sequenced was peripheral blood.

CDR3 sequence (DNA): TGCGCCAGCAGCCATGGTCTAGCGGGGCTGATAGAGAGAGTGGCCGGGGAGCTGTTTTTT. Translation: CASSHGLAGLIERVAGELFF. The chain uses TRBV4-1 and TRBJ2-2; 9 bases are shared with TRBD2. The ends lost 3 bases at V and 6 bases at J; junction bases unmatched: 20. CDR3 length: 20 amino acids. In germline, CDR1 is MGHRA, CDR2 YSYEKL.